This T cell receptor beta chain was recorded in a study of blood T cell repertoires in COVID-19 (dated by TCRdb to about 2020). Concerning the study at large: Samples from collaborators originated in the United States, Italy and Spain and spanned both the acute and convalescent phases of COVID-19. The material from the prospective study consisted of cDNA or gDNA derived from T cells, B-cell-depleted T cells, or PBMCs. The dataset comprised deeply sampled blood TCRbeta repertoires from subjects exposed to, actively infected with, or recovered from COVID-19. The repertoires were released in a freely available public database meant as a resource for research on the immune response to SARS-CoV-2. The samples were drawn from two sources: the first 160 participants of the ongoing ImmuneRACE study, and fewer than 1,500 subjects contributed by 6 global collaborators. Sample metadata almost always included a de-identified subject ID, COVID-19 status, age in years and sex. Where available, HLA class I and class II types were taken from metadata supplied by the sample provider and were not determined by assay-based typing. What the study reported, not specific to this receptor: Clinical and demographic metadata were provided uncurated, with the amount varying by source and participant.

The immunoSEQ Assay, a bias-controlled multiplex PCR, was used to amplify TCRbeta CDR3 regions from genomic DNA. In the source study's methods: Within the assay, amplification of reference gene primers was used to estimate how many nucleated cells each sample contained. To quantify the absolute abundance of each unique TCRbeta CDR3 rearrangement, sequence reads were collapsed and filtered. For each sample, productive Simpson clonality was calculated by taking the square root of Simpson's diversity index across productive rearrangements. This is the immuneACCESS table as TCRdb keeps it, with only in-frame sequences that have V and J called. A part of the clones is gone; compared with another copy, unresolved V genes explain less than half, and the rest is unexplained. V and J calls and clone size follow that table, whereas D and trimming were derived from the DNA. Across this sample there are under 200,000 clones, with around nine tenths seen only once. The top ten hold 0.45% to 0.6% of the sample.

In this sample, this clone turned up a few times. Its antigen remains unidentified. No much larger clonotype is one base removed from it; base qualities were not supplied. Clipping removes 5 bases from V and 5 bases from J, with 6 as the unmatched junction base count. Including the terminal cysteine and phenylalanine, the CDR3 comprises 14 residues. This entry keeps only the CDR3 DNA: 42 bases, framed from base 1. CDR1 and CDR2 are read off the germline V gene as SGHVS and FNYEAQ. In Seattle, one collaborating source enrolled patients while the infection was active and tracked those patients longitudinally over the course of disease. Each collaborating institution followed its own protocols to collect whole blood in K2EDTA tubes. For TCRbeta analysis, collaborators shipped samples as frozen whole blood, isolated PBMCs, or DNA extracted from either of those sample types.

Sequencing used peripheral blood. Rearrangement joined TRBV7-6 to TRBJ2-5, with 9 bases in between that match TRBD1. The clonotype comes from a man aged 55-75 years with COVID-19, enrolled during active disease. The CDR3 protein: CASSIGTGKETQYF. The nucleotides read TGTGCCAGCAGCATAGGGACAGGGAAGGAGACCCAGTACTTC.